These 5 T cell receptor beta chains came from one sample sequenced in a study of cytomegalovirus exposure and HLA in healthy donors. The PCR made use of 60 Vbeta and 13 Jbeta primers. Sequencing used immunoSEQ multiplex PCR; TCRdb keeps in-frame clones, though not all of them. The table includes 150,000 to 200,000 clones, roughly 73% detected once. The sample comprised PBMCs. The receptors originated from a female donor in good health and CMV-seronegative.

CDR3 DNA sequence: TGTGCCAGCAGTTTACCGGGGTACACCGGAAACACCATATATTTT. Protein product: CASSLPGYTGNTIYF. The chain is built from TRBV28 and TRBJ1-3, with D unresolved. The germline gives CDR1 MDHEN, CDR2 SYDVKM. This CDR3 is 15 amino acids long. The V end lost 2 bases, the J end lost 4 bases, and 12 bases lay between the germline ends.

The chain recombines TRBV5-1 with TRBJ2-2, with 10 bases that match TRBD1. Germline CDR1 is SGHRS and CDR2 is YFSETQ. This CDR3 is 16 amino acids long. Trimming at V came to 3 bases and at J to 7 bases, leaving 9 bases not matched to a gene. CDR3 sequence (DNA): TGCGCCAGCAGCTCGGCGACAGGGGGCGGTGTCGGGGAGCTGTTTTTT. Amino acids: CASSSATGGGVGELFF.

V and J are TRBV7-9 and TRBJ1-1; 7 positions agree with TRBD1. There are 14 residues in the CDR3. After removal of 4 bases from V and 4 bases from J, the junction contained 6 bases not matched to a gene. CDR1 and CDR2 from the germline V gene are SEHNR and FQNEAQ (reference sequence). Here the CDR3 reads CASSSDRESTEAFF. The DNA of the CDR3 is TGTGCCAGCAGCTCAGACAGGGAAAGCACTGAAGCTTTCTTT.

The chain couples TRBV27 to TRBJ2-7, with 8 nucleotides matching TRBD2. The CDR3 is 14 amino acids. CDR1 and CDR2 (germline): MNHEY, SMNVEV (reference sequence). The V segment lost 7 bases and the J segment 5 bases; nucleotides outside the gene matches: 10. The CDR3 is CASNAGTRPNEQYF. Here the CDR3 DNA reads TGTGCCAGCAATGCCGGGACTAGACCCAACGAGCAGTACTTC.

This clone came up a few times. V and J are TRBV29-1 and TRBJ2-7, with 9 bases identical to TRBD1. This CDR3 contains 11 residues. Germline V CDR1 and CDR2: SQVTM, ANQGSEA. J was trimmed by 6 bases and V by 8 bases; bases with no gene match: 5. The CDR3 DNA follows: TGCAGCACCCGGGACAGGGTCGAGCAGTACTTC. Protein sequence: CSTRDRVEQYF.